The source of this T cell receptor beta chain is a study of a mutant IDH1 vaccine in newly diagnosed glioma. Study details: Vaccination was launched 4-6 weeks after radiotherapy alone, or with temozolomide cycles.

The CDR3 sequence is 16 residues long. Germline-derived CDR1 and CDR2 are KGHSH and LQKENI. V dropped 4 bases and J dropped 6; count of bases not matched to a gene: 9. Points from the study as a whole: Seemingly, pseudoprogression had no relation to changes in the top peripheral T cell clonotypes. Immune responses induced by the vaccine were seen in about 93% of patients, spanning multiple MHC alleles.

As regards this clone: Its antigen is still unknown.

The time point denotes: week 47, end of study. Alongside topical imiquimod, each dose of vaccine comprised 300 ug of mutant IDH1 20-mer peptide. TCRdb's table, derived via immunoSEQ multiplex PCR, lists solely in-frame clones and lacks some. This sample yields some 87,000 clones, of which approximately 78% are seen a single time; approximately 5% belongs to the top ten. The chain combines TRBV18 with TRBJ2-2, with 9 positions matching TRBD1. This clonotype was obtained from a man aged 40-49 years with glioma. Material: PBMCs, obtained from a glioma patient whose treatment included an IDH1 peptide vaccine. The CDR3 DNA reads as TGTGCCAGCTCACTTTTCCGGGACAGGGAGGCCGGGGAGCTGTTTTTT. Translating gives CASSLFRDREAGELFF.